There are many counts of the clone carrying this T cell receptor (beta chain). As yet, its antigen is unknown. These data originate in a study of early T cells in non-severe SARS-CoV-2 infection. Across the whole study: Chains stayed unpaired after sequencing of bulk RNA from unsorted whole blood. General observations from the study: Sequences matched to VDJdb favored anti-spike CD8 responses, while private and CD4 specificities were missed.

Germline values: CDR1 SEHNR, CDR2 FQNEAQ (reference sequence). The germline V and J ends were trimmed by 2 bases and 4 bases, with 9 bases remaining between them. CDR3 length equals 14 residues. The TCR library protocol was used to attach unique molecular identifiers. These identifiers were attached to individual cDNA molecules. TCRdb re-derived calls from the 5' RACE reads in MiXCR, one entry per CDR3 protein. The sample lists fewer than 65,000 distinct CDR3 sequences, approximately 9.9% occurring once. This receptor was obtained from an adult who was a healthcare worker with PCR-confirmed SARS-CoV-2 infection or an uninfected control (not recorded which). The specimen was whole blood. This chain uses TRBV7-9 with TRBJ2-1; D not certain. In DNA form, the CDR3 reads TGTGCCAGCAGCTTATCAGAGACTTACAATGAGCAGTTCTTC. It translates to CASSLSETYNEQFF.